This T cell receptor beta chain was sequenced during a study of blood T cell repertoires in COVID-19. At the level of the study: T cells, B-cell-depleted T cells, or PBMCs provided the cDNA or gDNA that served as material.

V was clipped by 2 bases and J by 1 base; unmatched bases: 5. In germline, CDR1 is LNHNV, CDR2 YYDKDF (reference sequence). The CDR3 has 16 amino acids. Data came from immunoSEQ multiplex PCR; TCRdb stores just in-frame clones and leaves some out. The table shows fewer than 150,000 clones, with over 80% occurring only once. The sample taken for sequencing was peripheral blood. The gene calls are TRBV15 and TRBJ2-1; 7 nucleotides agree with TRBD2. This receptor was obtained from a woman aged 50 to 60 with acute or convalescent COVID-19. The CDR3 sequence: CATSRSSGGSYNEQFF. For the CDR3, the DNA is TGTGCCACCAGCAGATCCTCCGGGGGGTCCTACAATGAGCAGTTCTTC.